This TCR beta chain appears in the sequencing data of a study of shared clonotypes between healthy human individuals. TCRdb's table, derived via immunoSEQ multiplex PCR, lists solely in-frame clones and lacks some. The sample carries some 680,000 clones, around 73% recorded once. This clone was found many times. The same CDR3 also results from other DNA sequences found in this sample. Germline values: CDR1 SGHRS, CDR2 YFSETQ. The length of the CDR3 is 16 residues. Losses at the gene ends were 4 bases for V and 3 bases for J; bases not matched to a gene: 9. The receptor's source is a woman between 25 and 40 years old in good health. J is TRBJ2-3 and V is TRBV5-1, with TRBD1 identical over 9 bases. The sequenced material came from memory CD4+ T cells sorted from blood. As for subset: CD45RA-negative fraction. This CDR3 is CASSLGQGPATDTQYF. The CDR3 region has the DNA TGCGCCAGCAGCCTGGGACAGGGACCAGCAACAGATACGCAGTATTTT.